The T cell receptor (beta chain) described here comes from a study of shared clonotypes between healthy human individuals. General study results and limits: Shared across a few donors were roughly 5% of the naive CD4 clonotypes.

The CDR3 extends over 13 amino acids. The germline V gene has CDR1 MGHRA and CDR2 YSYEKL. The V end lost 0 bases, the J end lost 10 bases, and 10 bases lay between the germline ends. With regard to this clone: Its antigen remains unidentified.

Naive-designated CD8 cells lacked CD45RO, were positively enriched for CCR7, and omitted terminally differentiated effector memory CD45RA+ cells. Assay used: immunoSEQ multiplex PCR; TCRdb lists only in-frame clones, some missing. In the table there are roughly 2.1 million clones, just over 90% of which are singletons. The specimen sequenced was naive CD8+ T cells from PBMCs. The receptor was isolated from a man aged 18 to 29 in good health. Some clones in this sample may be carry-over from other donors' samples. The V call is TRBV4-1, the J call TRBJ2-1; D is tentatively TRBD1 or TRBD2 (5 bases each). This CDR3 is CASSQDRGREQFF. The CDR3 nucleotides are TGCGCCAGCAGCCAAGATCGGGGCAGGGAGCAGTTCTTC.